The TCR beta chain under discussion was sequenced for a study of response to subunit inactivated influenza vaccine. The CDR3 is 15 amino acids. Germline V gene data show CDR1 as SGDLS and CDR2 as YYNGEE. V lost 4 bases, J lost 9 bases, and 20 bases lay in between. Study-level results: Authors suggested each seasonal flu vaccination may recruit only limited numbers of new T cells.

Details on this clonotype: Its antigen is not identified.

One entry per CDR3 protein results from TCRdb running MiXCR on the RT-PCR reads. The sample includes about 700,000 distinct CDR3 sequences, over 11% of them seen just once. The J gene is TRBJ2-1, the V gene TRBV9; D tentatively fits TRBD1 or TRBD2 (7 bases each). The origin of this receptor is a man aged 50 to 59 who received an inactivated influenza vaccine. The source was PBMCs from blood, collected around two weeks before vaccination. CDR3 in amino acids: CASSSRQGGVGEQFF. CDR3 in DNA: TGTGCCAGCAGCTCTCGACAGGGAGGGGTCGGTGAGCAGTTCTTC.